This is a list of T cell receptor beta chains from one sample in a study of T-cell memory formation after mild COVID-19. TCRdb called the 5' RACE reads again in MiXCR, with one record for every CDR3 protein. The sample has roughly 600,000 distinct CDR3 sequences; around 17% are singletons. The specimen was PBMCs or a T cell subset sorted from them (not recorded which). Receptors were obtained from an adult woman who had mild COVID-19 (a few samples of this study predate the infection). Cell type and time point are not known. Each CDR3 is given with its conserved first and last residue.

>TRBV5-1|TRBJ2-1
CASSSPGLAGAVFVEQFF
>TRBV3-1|TRBJ2-7
CASSQETGVGEQYF
>TRBV7-2|TRBJ1-2
CASSLGGQSYGYTF
>TRBV5-1|TRBJ2-2
CASNSGGTGRPGELFF
>TRBV5-1|TRBJ2-5
CASSTGTGPRETQYF
>TRBV6-1|TRBJ1-2
CASYLTGDWDYGYTF
>TRBV7-9|TRBJ1-2
CASSYTLDRQTKGYTF
>TRBV27|TRBJ2-1
CASRGDRVFEDMDEQFF
>TRBV29-1|TRBJ1-1
CSVAGVNTEAFF
>TRBV9|TRBJ2-1
CASSVARVVNEQFF
>TRBV9|TRBJ2-1
CASSALLVGNEQFF
>TRBV4-1|TRBJ1-1
CASSVPGTNTEAFF
>TRBV30|TRBJ2-1
CAWSRDPGREQFF
>TRBV12-3/TRBV12-4|TRBJ2-1
CASSFFPRGPSSYNEQFF
>TRBV6-5|TRBJ2-5
CASSSYDRSQETQYF
>TRBV9|TRBJ2-2
CASSVEISGNTGELFF
>TRBV18|TRBJ2-1
CASSSSGGRHEQFF
>TRBV7-8|TRBJ2-7
CASSLDSLYEQYF
>TRBV12-3/TRBV12-4|TRBJ2-7
CASTLGAGPFYEQYF
>TRBV7-9|TRBJ1-6
CASSPGTGGRSPLHF
>TRBV3-1|TRBJ2-7
CASSSLLREQYF
>TRBV5-5|TRBJ1-1
CASSWTPGDPEAFF
>TRBV14|TRBJ2-1
CASSQLGASEQFF
>TRBV7-9|TRBJ1-5
CASSFGQGGQPQHF
>TRBV9|TRBJ2-1
CASGATGNNEQFF
>TRBV7-2|TRBJ2-1
CASSVRLAGAPPNEQFF
>TRBV20-1|TRBJ2-1
CSAKHPSSYNEQFF
>TRBV7-2|TRBJ2-4
CASTAVGNIQYF
>TRBV6-6|TRBJ2-7
CASSYRGDEQYF
>TRBV12-3/TRBV12-4|TRBJ2-5
CASSSGTSGRGETQYF
>TRBV6-1|TRBJ2-1
CASRPNYNEQFF
>TRBV7-3|TRBJ2-1
CASSPPGGNNEQFF
>TRBV20-1|TRBJ2-2
CSARDVLAGGPGELFF
>TRBV6-5|TRBJ2-2
CASSYGAGRTGELFF
>TRBV15|TRBJ1-5
CATSRGWGQDYSNQPQHF
>TRBV3-1|TRBJ1-1
CASSSGGLLEAFF
>TRBV24-1|TRBJ1-1
CATSDRGNTEAFF
>TRBV7-9|TRBJ1-2
CASSLTGQGYTF
>TRBV12-3/TRBV12-4|TRBJ2-1
CASSPGLGKGGEQFF
>TRBV20-1|TRBJ1-2
CSASRGRDYGYTF
>TRBV7-2|TRBJ2-2
CASSRGRGGELFF
>TRBV15|TRBJ1-1
CASLDDRDSTEAFF
>TRBV20-1|TRBJ2-5
CSARDLTVHETQYF
>TRBV7-9|TRBJ1-3
CASSSSRGGSGNTIYF
>TRBV2|TRBJ2-7
CASRQTGFGEQYF
>TRBV2|TRBJ1-2
CASREQANYGYTF
>TRBV5-1|TRBJ2-1
CASSSGTGGQFF
>TRBV7-8|TRBJ2-5
CASSLGVGVETQYF
>TRBV20-1|TRBJ1-1
CSARWQGVRLAFF
>TRBV15|TRBJ2-4
CATSREFSRGNIQYF
>TRBV4-3|TRBJ2-1
CASSKQGAGSYNEQFF
>TRBV5-1|TRBJ2-3
CASSLAGVPAGGWGTDTQYF
>TRBV12-3/TRBV12-4|TRBJ1-2
CASSLKEWDNYGYTF
>TRBV7-9|TRBJ1-1
CASSLSERDEAFF
>TRBV4-1|TRBJ1-6
CASSLSTGWENSPLHF
>TRBV19|TRBJ2-7
CASSITPISYEQYF
>TRBV5-1|TRBJ2-4
CASSLEGYKNIQYF
>TRBV3-1|TRBJ1-4
CASSRTGDDEKLFF
>TRBV27|TRBJ1-1
CASSRAGQAEAFF
>TRBV20-1|TRBJ2-1
CSAESGGSYNEQFF